This T cell receptor beta chain derives from a study of cytomegalovirus exposure and HLA in healthy donors. The study ran its PCR with 60 Vbeta and 13 Jbeta primers. TCRdb's table, derived via immunoSEQ multiplex PCR, lists solely in-frame clones and lacks some. The sample consists of tens of thousands of clones, more than 80% of them appearing once. Between the trimmed V and J ends, which lost 0 bases and 0 bases, there was a span of 16 bases. CDR1 is SGHRS and CDR2 is YFSETQ in the germline V gene. The CDR3 is 17 residues long. This clone was counted a few times. This TCR was sampled from a woman younger than 45 in good health and CMV-seronegative. Sequencing input: PBMCs. J is TRBJ2-7 and V is TRBV5-1; possible D gene TRBD2, 6 bases. CDR3 nucleotides: TGCGCCAGCAGCTTGGATTCCCTAGCGCAGAGCTCCTACGAGCAGTACTTC. Encoded protein: CASSLDSLAQSSYEQYF. The variable domain in full, with the rest retrieved from reference TRBV5-1 and TRBJ2-7, is KAGVTQTPRYLIKTRGQQVTLSCSPISGHRSVSWYQQTPGQGLQFLFEYFSETQRNKGNFPGRFSGRQFSNSRSEMNVSTLELGDSALYLCASSLDSLAQSSYEQYFGPGTRLTVT.